The source of this T cell receptor beta chain is a study of T cell responses to AZD1222 COVID-19 vaccine (dated by TCRdb to the early 2020s). Study-level background: A total of 230 to 250 trial participants underwent TCR sequencing, of whom some 210 received two doses of AZD1222 and about 25 received two doses of the MenACWY control vaccine. Trial participants were enrolled by age into 18-55, 56-69 and 70-plus year subgroups, with roughly 160, 29 and 62 TCR-sequenced participants respectively. Study-wide conclusions, independent of this receptor: Most participants were white British and females outnumbered males, and the authors suggested that clonal diversity may have been underestimated. After two AZD1222 doses, spike-specific TCR breadth and depth were significantly higher than at day 0 and than in MenACWY recipients. Reportedly, close to half of the unique spike-specific TCRs recognized epitopes lying outside the regions that are mutated in the B.1.351 and B.1.1.7 variants. No day 14 peak-response samples were available, so repertoires were characterized only after the peak T cell response. In the small 56-69-year group, the increase in depth fell short of significance, most likely because of low power. Conclusions about previously exposed vaccinees are limited, since just five or six AZD1222 recipients were seropositive for SARS-CoV-2 at baseline. CD4 TCRs associated with the vaccine covered the entire spike protein, and the dominant responses were in regions 160-218 and 743-854.

In light of the paper, this sample's time point label describes: baseline before first vaccination. This sample's treatment or condition label indicates: meningococcal conjugate vaccine given as trial control. Samples from vaccinated people were obtained from the UK trials COV001 and COV002, which included a single-blind randomized controlled phase 2/3 trial of AZD1222 (ChAdOx1 nCoV-19) in healthy adults. For TCRbeta chain sequencing, PBMC samples were collected from trial participants at day 0 and at day 28 after the second dose. The CDR3 regions of human TCRbeta chains were subjected to immunosequencing. As for the authors' bioinformatics: TCRs in the repertoires were compared against a reference library of SARS-CoV-2-specific TCRs that had been generated with the MIRA antigen-specificity platform. Breadth was defined as the fraction of unique TCRs that were SARS-CoV-2-associated. Depth was defined as the fraction of total T cells that were SARS-CoV-2-associated. Using the MIRA data, each spike-specific TCR was assigned both to the spike region to which the TCR was reactive and to a CD4 or CD8 class. Log10-transformed breadth and depth values were compared by one-way ANOVA with Sidak's multiple comparisons tests. TCRdb's version of the immuneACCESS table is confined to in-frame rearrangements and falls short of the full clone set. An unresolved V gene accounts for under half of the shortfall where checked; the remainder is of unknown origin. D and trimming come from the DNA, and the V and J calls and clone size come from that table. The sample table lists 100,000 to 150,000 clones, 90% of them with a count of one. Nearly 4.5% of the sample is in the top ten clones.

Germline trimming: 5 bases from V, 6 bases from J; junction bases outside gene matches: 11. Via the germline V gene, CDR1 is MNHEY and CDR2 SVGAGI. The cysteine opens and the phenylalanine closes a CDR3 of 15 amino acids. Here the CDR3 DNA is all that survives: 45 bases in frame from base 1. In the case of this clone: Its antigen is still unknown. Base qualities are not at hand, and no much larger clone is one base apart.

This specimen consisted of peripheral blood, obtained on day 0 of MenACWY control vaccination. The origin of this receptor is an adult in good health. The V and J genes are TRBV6-5 and TRBJ1-1; TRBD1 fits 8 bases in the junction. The CDR3: CASSKTQGVGAEAFF. The nucleotides are TGTGCCAGCAGTAAGACACAGGGGGTAGGCGCTGAAGCTTTCTTT.